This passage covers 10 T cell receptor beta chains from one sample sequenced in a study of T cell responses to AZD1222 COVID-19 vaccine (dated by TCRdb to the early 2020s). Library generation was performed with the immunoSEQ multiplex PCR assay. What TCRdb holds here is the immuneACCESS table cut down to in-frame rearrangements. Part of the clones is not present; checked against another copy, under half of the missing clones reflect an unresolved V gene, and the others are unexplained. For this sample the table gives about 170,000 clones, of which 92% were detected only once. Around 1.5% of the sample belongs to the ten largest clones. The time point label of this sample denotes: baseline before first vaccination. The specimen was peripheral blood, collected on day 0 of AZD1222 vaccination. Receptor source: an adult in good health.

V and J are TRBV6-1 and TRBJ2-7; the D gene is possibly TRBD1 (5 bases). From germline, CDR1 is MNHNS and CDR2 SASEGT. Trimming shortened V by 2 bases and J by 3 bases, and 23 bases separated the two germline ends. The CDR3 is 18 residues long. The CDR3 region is CASSERTPPKSVGYEQYF. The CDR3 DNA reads TGTGCCAGCAGTGAACGGACACCCCCTAAGTCGGTGGGCTACGAGCAGTACTTC.

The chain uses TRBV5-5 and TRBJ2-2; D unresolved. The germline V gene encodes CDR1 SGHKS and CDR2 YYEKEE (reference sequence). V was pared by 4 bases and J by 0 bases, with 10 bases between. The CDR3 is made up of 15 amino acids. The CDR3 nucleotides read TGTGCCAGCAGCCCCCACGGTTCGAACACCGGGGAGCTGTTTTTT. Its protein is CASSPHGSNTGELFF.

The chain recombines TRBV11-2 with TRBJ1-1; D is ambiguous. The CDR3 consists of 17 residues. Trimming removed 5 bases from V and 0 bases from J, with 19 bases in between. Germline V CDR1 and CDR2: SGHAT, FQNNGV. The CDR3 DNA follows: TGTGCCAGCAGCCCCCCTGCGGGCAGCGTCATGAACACTGAAGCTTTCTTT. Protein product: CASSPPAGSVMNTEAFF.

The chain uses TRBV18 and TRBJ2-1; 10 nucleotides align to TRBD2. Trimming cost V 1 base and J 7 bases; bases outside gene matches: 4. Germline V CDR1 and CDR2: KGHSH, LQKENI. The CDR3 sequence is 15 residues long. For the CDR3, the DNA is TGTGCCAGCTCACCACGGATTAGCGGGGGGAATGAGCAGTTCTTC. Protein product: CASSPRISGGNEQFF.

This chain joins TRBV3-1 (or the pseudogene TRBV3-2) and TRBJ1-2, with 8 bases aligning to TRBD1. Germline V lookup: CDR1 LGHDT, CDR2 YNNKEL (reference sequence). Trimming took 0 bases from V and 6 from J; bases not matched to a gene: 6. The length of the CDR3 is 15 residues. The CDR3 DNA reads TGTGCCAGCAGCCAAGATGTACAGGGGGTAAATGGCTACACCTTC. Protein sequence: CASSQDVQGVNGYTF.

The CDR3 DNA is TGTGCCAGCAGCTTGGGAGACAGGACCTATGGCTACACCTTC. As protein: CASSLGDRTYGYTF. The gene calls are TRBV5-6 and TRBJ1-2; possible D gene TRBD1, 6 bases. V was cut by 0 bases and J by 4 bases, with 10 bases left in between. From germline, CDR1 is SGHDT and CDR2 YYEEEE. The length of the CDR3 is 14 residues.

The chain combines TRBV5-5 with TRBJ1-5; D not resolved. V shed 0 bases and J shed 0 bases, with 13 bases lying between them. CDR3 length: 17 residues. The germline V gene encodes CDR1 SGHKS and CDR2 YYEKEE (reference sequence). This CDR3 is CASSLVAGTYSNQPQHF. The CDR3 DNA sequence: TGTGCCAGCAGCTTGGTGGCAGGCACTTATAGCAATCAGCCCCAGCATTTT.

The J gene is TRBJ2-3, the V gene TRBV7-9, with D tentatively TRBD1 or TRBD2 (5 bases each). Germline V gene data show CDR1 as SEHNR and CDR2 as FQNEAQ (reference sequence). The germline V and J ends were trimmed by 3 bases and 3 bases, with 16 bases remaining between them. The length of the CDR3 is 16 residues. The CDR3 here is CASSFARGSGTDTQYF. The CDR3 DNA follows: TGTGCCAGCAGCTTCGCTAGGGGATCGGGGACAGATACGCAGTATTTT.

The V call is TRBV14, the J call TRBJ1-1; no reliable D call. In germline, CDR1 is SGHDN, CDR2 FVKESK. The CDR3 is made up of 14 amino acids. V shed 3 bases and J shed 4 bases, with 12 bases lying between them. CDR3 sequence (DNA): TGTGCCAGCAGCCACCGAGGGAGTGTCACTGAAGCTTTCTTT. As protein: CASSHRGSVTEAFF.

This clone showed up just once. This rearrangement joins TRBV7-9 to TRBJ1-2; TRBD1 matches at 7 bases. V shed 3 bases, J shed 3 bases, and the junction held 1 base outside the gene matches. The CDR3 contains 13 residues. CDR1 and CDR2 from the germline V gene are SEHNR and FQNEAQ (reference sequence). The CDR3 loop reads CASSLGTDYGYTF. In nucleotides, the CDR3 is TGTGCCAGCAGCTTGGGGACAGACTATGGCTACACCTTC.